Listed here are 27 T cell receptor beta chains from one sample, sequenced in a study of cytomegalovirus exposure and HLA in healthy donors (TCRdb year 2017). Receptors were amplified or captured by the immunoSEQ multiplex PCR assay. The multiplex PCR relied on a mix of 60 forward primers for TCR Vbeta segments and 13 reverse primers for TCR Jbeta segments. TCRdb obtained this table from immuneACCESS and retained in-frame rearrangements with V and J assigned. These tables miss some clones; where compared with another copy, unresolved V genes account for less than half of the shortfall, and the remainder is unexplained. For this sample the table gives 100,000 to 150,000 clones, of which roughly 84% were detected only once. The ten largest clonotypes hold roughly 1.2% of the sample. Sample: PBMCs. The receptors come from a girl aged 2-15 years in good health and CMV-seronegative.

The genes are TRBV10-1 and TRBJ1-6; D gene uncertain. The CDR3 covers 14 residues. Germline values: CDR1 WNHNN, CDR2 SYGVQD (reference sequence). V shed 2 bases and J shed 6 bases, with 8 bases lying between them. CDR3 region: CASSETRSNSPLHF. CDR3 DNA: TGCGCCAGCAGTGAGACCCGGAGTAATTCACCCCTCCACTTT.

The chain has TRBV18 and TRBJ2-7; 8 positions agree with TRBD1. CDR3 length equals 13 residues. V gave up 3 bases and J gave up 6 bases; unmatched junction bases: 4. Germline CDR1 reads KGHSH; CDR2 reads LQKENI. This chain's CDR3 is CASSPDTGGEQYF. The CDR3 coding sequence is TGTGCCAGCTCACCGGACACAGGGGGCGAGCAGTACTTC.

The rearrangement uses TRBV5-4 and TRBJ2-7, with 10 bases identical to TRBD1. Trimming took 7 bases from V and 7 from J; bases not matched to a gene: 8. CDR3 length equals 13 residues. The V gene's germline CDR1 is SGHNT and CDR2 YYREEE (reference sequence). CDR3 in amino acids: CASSGTGEAEQYF. CDR3 coding DNA: TGTGCCAGCTCCGGGACAGGGGAGGCAGAGCAGTACTTC.

The rearrangement uses TRBV2 and TRBJ1-2; 10 nucleotides agree with TRBD1. Germline CDR1 and CDR2: SNHLY and FYNNEI. The CDR3 contains 15 residues. The trim removed 4 bases at V and 5 bases at J, leaving 7 bases unmatched. The CDR3 coding sequence is TGTGCCAGCAGTGGAGACAGGGGGCGGTTTTATGGCTACACCTTC. Protein: CASSGDRGRFYGYTF.

The chain uses TRBV6-1 and TRBJ1-3; D gene ambiguous. Germline V gene sequence: CDR1 MNHNS, CDR2 SASEGT. Deletions cut 4 bases from V and 3 bases from J, with 4 bases between. This CDR3 contains 12 residues. This chain's CDR3 is CASSVVGNTIYF. The CDR3 nucleotides read TGTGCCAGCAGTGTAGTTGGAAACACCATATATTTT.

The chain combines TRBV5-4 with TRBJ1-2, with 7 bases identical to TRBD1. CDR3 size: 17 residues. The ends lost 3 bases at V and 0 bases at J; junction bases unmatched: 11. Per the germline V gene, CDR1 is SGHNT and CDR2 is YYREEE (reference sequence). The CDR3: CASSSTGSTLTNYGYTF. CDR3 sequence (DNA): TGTGCCAGCAGCTCGACAGGGTCGACCTTAACTAACTATGGCTACACCTTC.

The gene calls are TRBV28 and TRBJ2-1; possibly TRBD2 for D (5 bases). Germline V lookup: CDR1 MDHEN, CDR2 SYDVKM. The CDR3 has 16 residues. Trimming left V 2 bases short and J 2 bases short, with 13 bases between. CDR3 DNA: TGTGCCAGCAGTTTAGTCTTGCGGGCGACCTACAATGAGCAGTTCTTC. Translating gives CASSLVLRATYNEQFF.

The chain joins TRBV9 to TRBJ2-5; the match to TRBD1 covers 10 bases. Germline CDR1 is SGDLS and CDR2 is YYNGEE. V shed 4 bases, J shed 4 bases, and the junction held 7 bases outside the gene matches. The CDR3 contains 15 residues. The CDR3 loop is CASSLGQGSLETQYF. In DNA form, the CDR3 reads TGTGCCAGCAGCTTGGGACAGGGGAGTTTAGAGACCCAGTACTTC. Drawing the rest from reference TRBV9 and TRBJ2-5, the complete variable domain is DSGVTQTPKHLITATGQRVTLRCSPRSGDLSVYWYQQSLDQGLQFLIQYYNGEERAKGNILERFSAQQFPDLHSELNLSSLELGDSALYFCASSLGQGSLETQYFGPGTRLLVL.

Only a few counts were recorded for this clone. This sequence joins TRBV5-6 and TRBJ2-7; tentative D call: TRBD1 (6 bases). V was cut by 4 bases and J by 7 bases, with 15 bases left in between. The CDR3 totals 13 residues. Germline CDR1 and CDR2: SGHDT and YYEEEE. The CDR3 spells CASSERPDREQYF. The CDR3 DNA reads TGTGCCAGCAGCGAAAGACCGGACAGAGAGCAGTACTTC.

The V call is TRBV4-2, the J call TRBJ2-2, with D unresolved. V was shortened by 4 bases and J by 4 bases, with 10 bases between the two germline ends. From germline, CDR1 is LGHNA and CDR2 YNFKEQ. The CDR3 spans 14 residues. As DNA, the CDR3 is TGTGCCAGCAGCCCCGGGTGGCTCACCGGGGAGCTGTTTTTT. Translating it yields CASSPGWLTGELFF.

This clone has a single count. The V gene is TRBV28, the J gene TRBJ2-3; TRBD2 agrees at 8 bases. Germline values: CDR1 MDHEN, CDR2 SYDVKM. J lost 4 bases, V lost 5 bases, and 20 bases had no gene match. The CDR3 length is 19 residues. Written as DNA, the CDR3 is TGTGCCAGCAGTCGACCTACGGGTCTAGCGGGCCTGCCGTCAGATACGCAGTATTTT. Residues: CASSRPTGLAGLPSDTQYF.

V and J are TRBV18 and TRBJ2-1; 9 bases are a match to TRBD2. Germline CDR1 KGHSH, CDR2 LQKENI. V lost 2 bases, J lost 2 bases, and 4 bases stayed unmatched. There are 16 residues in the CDR3. DNA for the CDR3: TGTGCCAGCTCACCAAGCGGGAGGCTTACCTACAATGAGCAGTTCTTC. Protein product: CASSPSGRLTYNEQFF.

The chain couples TRBV28 to TRBJ1-2; a possible D gene is TRBD1 (5 bases). The length of the CDR3 is 17 residues. Between the trimmed V and J ends, which lost 7 bases and 3 bases, there was a span of 24 bases. Germline V gene data show CDR1 as MDHEN and CDR2 as SYDVKM. The CDR3 DNA is TGTGCCAGCACCTCCTTTAGCAGGGAGGGAAGCTACTATGGCTACACCTTC. It codes for CASTSFSREGSYYGYTF.

The J gene is TRBJ1-2, the V gene TRBV29-1; D is unclear. The CDR3 spans 15 residues. Germline loops: CDR1 SQVTM, CDR2 ANQGSEA. Trimming took 2 bases from V and 1 from J, leaving 14 bases between them. CDR3 DNA sequence: TGCAGCGTTGAAACCCCCGTAGGACTTAACTATGGCTACACCTTC. It yields the protein CSVETPVGLNYGYTF. Supplemented by reference TRBV29-1 and TRBJ1-2, the full variable domain reads SAVISQKPSRDICQRGTSLTIQCQVDSQVTMMFWYRQQPGQSLTLIATANQGSEATYESGFVIDKFPISRPNLTFSTLTVSNMSPEDSSIYLCSVETPVGLNYGYTFGSGTRLTVV.

This clone was seen once. The chain combines TRBV11-2 with TRBJ1-1, with no clear D. The CDR3 runs 14 residues. The V end was cut by 7 bases, the J end by 2 bases, with 14 bases between. Per germline, CDR1 SGHAT and CDR2 FQNNGV. CDR3 DNA: TGTGCCAGCAACCGGGCGGGAACCAACACTGAAGCTTTCTTT. Protein sequence: CASNRAGTNTEAFF.

This clone was detected a few times. The chain recombines TRBV6-4 with TRBJ2-3; the match to TRBD1 covers 7 bases. This CDR3 region has 14 residues. Germline trimming cut 8 bases from V and 0 bases from J; bases unmatched to any gene: 5. CDR1 is MRHNA, CDR2 SNTAGT, per germline. The CDR3 DNA is TGTGCCAGCTCGCGACAGGGCAGCACAGATACGCAGTATTTT. Translating it yields CASSRQGSTDTQYF.

The rearrangement joins TRBV27 to TRBJ2-1; maybe TRBD2 (5 bases). Trimming removed 10 bases from V and 10 bases from J, with 14 bases in between. Germline-derived CDR1 and CDR2 are MNHEY and SMNVEV (reference sequence). The CDR3 spans 11 residues. CDR3 bases: TGTGCCATCCGGAAGGGAGTCGAGCAGTTCTTC. Translating gives CAIRKGVEQFF.

The chain employs TRBV28 and TRBJ2-1; 9 nucleotides agree with TRBD2. V gave up 4 bases and J gave up 6 bases; unmatched junction bases: 7. The germline gives CDR1 MDHEN, CDR2 SYDVKM. The CDR3 loop spans 15 amino acids. The chain's CDR3 is CASSSTSGRSNEQFF. The CDR3 bases are TGTGCCAGCAGTTCGACTAGCGGCAGAAGCAATGAGCAGTTCTTC.

J is TRBJ1-1 and V is TRBV15; D remains unclear. The CDR3 has 18 amino acids. Germline V gene sequence: CDR1 LNHNV, CDR2 YYDKDF (reference sequence). V was trimmed by 2 bases and J by 4 bases, leaving 23 bases between them. Here the CDR3 DNA reads TGTGCCACCAGCAGATGGGGTATATATTTCGGGAGAAGCACTGAAGCTTTCTTT. Amino acid sequence: CATSRWGIYFGRSTEAFF.

The V call is TRBV15, the J call TRBJ2-7; the D gene is possibly TRBD2 (6 bases). The CDR3 totals 13 residues. CDR1 and CDR2 (germline): LNHNV, YYDKDF (reference sequence). V shed 2 bases and J shed 4 bases, with 9 bases lying between them. DNA for the CDR3: TGTGCCACCAGCAGACCGGAGGGTTACGAGCAGTACTTC. This encodes CATSRPEGYEQYF.

The rearrangement uses TRBV5-4 and TRBJ2-2; 10 bases are a match to TRBD1. Germline V gives CDR1 SGHNT, CDR2 YYREEE (reference sequence). The CDR3 has 16 amino acids. V dropped 4 bases and J dropped 4; count of bases not matched to a gene: 7. Written as DNA, the CDR3 is TGTGCCAGCAGCCCCCGGGACAGGGGAGGCACCGGGGAGCTGTTTTTT. Its translation is CASSPRDRGGTGELFF.

This chain links TRBV27 with TRBJ2-7; D is perhaps TRBD1 (6 bases). CDR1 MNHEY and CDR2 SMNVEV come from the germline V gene (reference sequence). CDR3 length: 15 amino acids. V lost 0 bases and J 4 bases, leaving 13 bases between the germline ends. CDR3 sequence reads: CASSLSRDNLYEQYF. CDR3 coding DNA: TGTGCCAGCAGTTTATCAAGGGACAACCTTTACGAGCAGTACTTC.

This clone was counted only a few times. The V and J genes are TRBV4-3 and TRBJ1-4; 8 nucleotides agree with TRBD1. The V gene end was trimmed by 4 bases and the J gene end by 7 bases; junction bases not matched to a gene: 11. This CDR3 region has 16 residues. The germline V gene has CDR1 LGHNA and CDR2 YSLEER. The CDR3 loop is CASSRIGQGNSEKLFF. In nucleotides, the CDR3 is TGCGCCAGCAGCCGTATCGGACAGGGTAATAGTGAAAAACTGTTTTTT.

The genes are TRBV6-1 and TRBJ1-5, with a weak D call TRBD1 (5 bases). Trimming cost V 2 bases and J 0 bases, with 23 bases left between them. Germline V lookup: CDR1 MNHNS, CDR2 SASEGT. The CDR3 length is 20 residues. The CDR3 coding sequence is TGTGCCAGCAGTGAAACGGATTTGTTGGGAGGACATAATAGCAATCAGCCCCAGCATTTT. Translated, it gives CASSETDLLGGHNSNQPQHF.

V gene TRBV2 combines with J gene TRBJ2-7; 9 nucleotides match TRBD1. The V gene's germline CDR1 is SNHLY and CDR2 FYNNEI. The CDR3 consists of 15 residues. Trimming took 6 bases from V and 4 from J; bases not matched to a gene: 10. The CDR3: CASRRWGQGIYEQYF. CDR3 coding DNA: TGTGCCAGCAGGAGGTGGGGACAGGGAATATACGAGCAGTACTTC.

V usage is TRBV28 and J usage is TRBJ2-3; 15 bases fit TRBD2. The trim removed 3 bases at V and 0 bases at J, leaving 19 bases unmatched. The CDR3 loop spans 23 amino acids. In germline, CDR1 is MDHEN, CDR2 SYDVKM. CDR3 loop: CASSFIGFPTAGLAGGSTDTQYF. In DNA, the CDR3 is TGTGCCAGCAGTTTTATCGGTTTCCCTACGGCGGGACTAGCGGGAGGTAGCACAGATACGCAGTATTTT.

This chain uses TRBV7-9 with TRBJ2-7; 8 bases map to TRBD1. This CDR3 is built from 15 residues. The trim removed 4 bases at V and 2 bases at J, leaving 7 bases unmatched. From germline, CDR1 is SEHNR and CDR2 FQNEAQ (reference sequence). CDR3: CASSSPDRVAYEQYF. The CDR3, as DNA: TGTGCCAGCAGCTCCCCGGACAGGGTGGCCTACGAGCAGTACTTC.